This TCR beta chain was found in a study of T cell repertoires in cytomegalovirus infection. In the study overall: Matching HLA type, along with CMV infection, was indicated by public TCR beta signatures. Study findings and constraints: The ex vivo response was dominated by HLA-C-restricted CMV-specific TCR beta clonotypes.

Per the germline V gene, CDR1 is SGHKS and CDR2 is YYEKEE (reference sequence). This CDR3 region has 15 residues. TCRdb itself ran the reads through MiXCR, one entry per CDR3 protein. The sample records hundreds of thousands of distinct CDR3 sequences, about 44% being singletons. With respect to this clonotype: Its specificity is unknown. The junction departs from germline at one end; a sequencing error may be responsible.

The chain links TRBV5-5 to TRBJ1-1; unclear D gene. This receptor was taken from a human donor in good health (CMV status not recorded). Some clones in this sample may be carry-over from other donors' samples. The material sequenced was cultured PBMCs, taken from culture after CMV antigen stimulation. CDR3 sequence: CASSFVPDLRTEALF. CDR3 sequence (DNA): TGTGCCAGCAGCTTTGTCCCCGATTTAAGGACTGAAGCTCTCTTT.